Listed here are 14 T cell receptor beta chains from one sample, sequenced in a study of T-cell reconstitution after alpha-beta-depleted transplantation in children. Unique molecular identifiers were incorporated into the prepared TCRbeta library. MiXCR, run by TCRdb on the PCR reads, gives a single entry per CDR3 protein. The sample shows 600,000 or so distinct CDR3 sequences, 23% of them seen only once. Sequencing was performed on PBMCs, mostly from graft donor cells, taken 360 days after TCRalphabeta/CD19-depleted stem cell transplant. The source of these receptors is a boy less than two years old who had a stem cell transplant for acute myeloid leukemia, so the T cells may come from the graft donor.

The CDR3 DNA reads as TGTGCCACTACTGACTCTATGGACGGTCAGCCCCAGCATTTT. This translates into CATTDSMDGQPQHF. The chain employs TRBV24-1 and TRBJ1-5; D remains ambiguous. The germline V gene has CDR1 KGHDR and CDR2 SFDVKD. CDR3 length equals 14 residues. V was pared by 10 bases and J by 6 bases, with 18 bases between.

V gene TRBV5-1 combines with J gene TRBJ2-7, with TRBD1 identical over 11 bases. Germline CDR1 SGHRS, CDR2 YFSETQ. Germline trimming cut 1 base from V and 1 base from J; bases unmatched to any gene: 7. This CDR3 has 17 residues. CDR3 sequence reads: CASSLLVGTGGSYEQYV. Written as DNA, the CDR3 is TGCGCCAGCAGCTTGTTGGTTGGGACAGGGGGGTCCTACGAGCAGTACGTC.

This clonotype was observed at least ten times. The chain has TRBV20-1 and TRBJ2-1, with 7 bases matching TRBD1. Germline CDR1 is DFQATT and CDR2 is SNEGSKA (reference sequence). The CDR3 runs 14 residues. With V trimmed by 5 bases and J by 5 bases, 9 bases remained unmatched. The CDR3 region is CSAGGQWDDNEQFF. The CDR3 region has the DNA TGCAGTGCTGGGGGACAGTGGGATGACAATGAGCAGTTCTTC.

This clonotype was found a few times. CDR3 protein: CASSFGVQPQHF. The CDR3 nucleotides are TGTGCCAGCAGCTTCGGCGTACAGCCCCAGCATTTT. The V gene is TRBV7-2, the J gene TRBJ1-5; D unclear. CDR3 length equals 12 residues. Trimming shortened V by 3 bases and J by 7 bases, and 7 bases separated the two germline ends. From germline, CDR1 is SGHTA and CDR2 FQGNSA.

Ten or more counts support this clonotype. The CDR3 reads CSAGRGATYNEQFF. The DNA of the CDR3 is TGCAGTGCTGGCCGGGGGGCCACCTACAATGAGCAGTTCTTC. The gene calls are TRBV20-1 and TRBJ2-1, with TRBD2 as a possible D gene (7 bases). Trimming removed 5 bases from V and 2 bases from J, with 13 bases in between. Germline-derived CDR1 and CDR2 are DFQATT and SNEGSKA (reference sequence). The CDR3 spans 14 residues.

This clonotype occurred a few times. This chain connects TRBV20-1 to TRBJ2-3; 8 nucleotides align to TRBD1. Germline V gene sequence: CDR1 DFQATT, CDR2 SNEGSKA (reference sequence). This CDR3 region has 14 residues. The V gene end was trimmed by 5 bases and the J gene end by 3 bases; junction bases not matched to a gene: 7. The CDR3 region has the DNA TGCAGTGCTCACAGGACAGGGAGTACAGATACGCAGTATTTT. Translated, it gives CSAHRTGSTDTQYF.

J is TRBJ2-7 and V is TRBV7-2; TRBD2 aligns across 8 bases. Trimming removed 6 bases from V and 2 bases from J; junction bases left unmatched: 9. Germline V lookup: CDR1 SGHTA, CDR2 FQGNSA. The CDR3 covers 15 residues. CDR3 sequence reads: CASSSGLAETYEQYV. CDR3 nucleotides: TGTGCCAGCAGTTCCGGACTAGCAGAAACCTACGAGCAGTACGTC.

This clonotype was detected many times. The J gene is TRBJ1-2, the V gene TRBV6-5; D not certain. Trimming left V 3 bases short and J 2 bases short, with 10 bases between. The length of the CDR3 is 14 residues. Germline CDR1 is MNHEY and CDR2 is SVGAGI. Written as DNA, the CDR3 is TGTGCCAGCAGTTATAGCCACGCCAACTATGGCTACACCTTC. It translates to CASSYSHANYGYTF.

This clonotype came up a few times. J is TRBJ2-7 and V is TRBV20-1, with 11 bases identical to TRBD1. V lost 0 bases to trimming and J lost 3 bases; unmatched junction nucleotides: 4. The CDR3 sequence is 15 residues long. Germline CDR1 reads DFQATT; CDR2 reads SNEGSKA (reference sequence). CDR3 sequence: CSARDSDRGLYEQYF. The CDR3 DNA follows: TGCAGTGCTAGAGACTCGGACAGGGGGCTCTACGAGCAGTACTTC.

This clonotype has at least ten counts. The CDR3 DNA reads TGCAGCGTTGTACAGGGAGATCTTAGCTACACCTTC. Its translation: CSVVQGDLSYTF. The gene calls are TRBV29-1 and TRBJ1-2; TRBD1 might be the D (6 bases). The CDR3 loop spans 12 amino acids. The ends were cut back, 4 bases at V and 9 bases at J, with 15 bases in the middle. Germline loops: CDR1 SQVTM, CDR2 ANQGSEA.

This clonotype was seen a handful of times. The chain joins TRBV20-1 to TRBJ2-7; D is perhaps TRBD1 or TRBD2 (5 bases each). Per the germline V gene, CDR1 is DFQATT and CDR2 is SNEGSKA (reference sequence). Trimming took off 4 bases at V and 0 bases at J, with 16 bases between the two ends. The CDR3 has 15 residues. The CDR3 DNA reads TGCAGTGCTACCAATAGTGGGGGAAGCTCCTACGAGCAGTACGTC. Protein: CSATNSGGSSYEQYV.

The V call is TRBV15, the J call TRBJ2-3; 9 bases map to TRBD1. V lost 5 bases and J lost 8; bases outside the gene matches: 23. CDR3 length: 19 residues. CDR1 and CDR2 (germline): LNHNV, YYDKDF (reference sequence). The CDR3 sequence is CATSDNPWNRGHRGSTQYF. The CDR3 DNA sequence: TGTGCCACCAGCGATAACCCCTGGAACAGGGGGCACCGGGGGAGTACGCAGTATTTT. Together with reference TRBV15 and TRBJ2-3, the CDR3 gives the full variable domain: DAMVIQNPRYQVTQFGKPVTLSCSQTLNHNVMYWYQQKSSQAPKLLFHYYDKDFNNEADTPDNFQSRRPNTSFCFLDIRSPGLGDTAMYLCATSDNPWNRGHRGSTQYFGPGTRLTVL.

This clonotype was seen at least ten times. The rearrangement links TRBV20-1 to TRBJ2-5; D is unresolved. Trimming shortened V by 2 bases and J by 5 bases, and 6 bases separated the two germline ends. CDR3 length: 11 residues. CDR1 is DFQATT, CDR2 SNEGSKA, per germline (reference sequence). The CDR3 spells CSARSTETQYF. The CDR3 coding sequence is TGCAGTGCTAGATCTACGGAGACCCAGTACTTC.

This clonotype appeared many times. The J gene is TRBJ2-3, the V gene TRBV6-1; 9 nucleotides match TRBD2. The junction had 6 bases not matched to a gene; V was cut back by 5 bases and J by 6 bases. CDR3 size: 14 residues. CDR1 and CDR2 (germline): MNHNS, SASEGT. CDR3 residues: CASSPPTSGDTQYF. As DNA, the CDR3 is TGTGCCAGCAGTCCCCCAACTAGCGGGGATACGCAGTATTTT.